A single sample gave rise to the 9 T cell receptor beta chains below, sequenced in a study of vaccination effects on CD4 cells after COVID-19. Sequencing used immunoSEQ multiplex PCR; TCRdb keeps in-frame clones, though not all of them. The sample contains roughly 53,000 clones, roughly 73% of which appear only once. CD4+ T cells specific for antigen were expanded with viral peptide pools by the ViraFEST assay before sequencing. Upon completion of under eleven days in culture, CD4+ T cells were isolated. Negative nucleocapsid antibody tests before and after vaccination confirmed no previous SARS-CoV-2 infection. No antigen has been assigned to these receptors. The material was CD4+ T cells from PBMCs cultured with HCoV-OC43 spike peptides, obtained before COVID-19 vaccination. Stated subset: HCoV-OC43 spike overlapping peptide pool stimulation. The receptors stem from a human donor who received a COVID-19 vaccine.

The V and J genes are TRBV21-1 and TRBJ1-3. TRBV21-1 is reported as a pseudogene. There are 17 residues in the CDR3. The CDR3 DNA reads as TGTGCCAGCAGCAAAGCGAGTCCTACGGAGGCTGGAAACACCATATATTTT. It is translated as CASSKASPTEAGNTIYF.

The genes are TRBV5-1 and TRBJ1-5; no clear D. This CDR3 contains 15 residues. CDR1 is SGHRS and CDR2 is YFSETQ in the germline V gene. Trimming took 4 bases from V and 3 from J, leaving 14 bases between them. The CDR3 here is CASSEQSGINQPQHF. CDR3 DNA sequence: TGCGCCAGCAGCGAACAGTCGGGAATCAATCAGCCCCAGCATTTT.

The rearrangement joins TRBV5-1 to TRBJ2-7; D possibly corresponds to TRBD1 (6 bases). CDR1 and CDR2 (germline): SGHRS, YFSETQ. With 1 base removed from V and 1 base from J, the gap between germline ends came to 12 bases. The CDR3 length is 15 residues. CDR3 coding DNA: TGCGCCAGCAGCTTGATGGGTGGACAGTCCTACGAGCAGTACGTC. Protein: CASSLMGGQSYEQYV.

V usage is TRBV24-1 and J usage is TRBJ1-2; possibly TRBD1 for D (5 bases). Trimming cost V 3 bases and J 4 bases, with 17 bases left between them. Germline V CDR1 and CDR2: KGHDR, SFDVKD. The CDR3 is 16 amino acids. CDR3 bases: TGTGCCACCAGTGATGGGGGGGTCAAGTCGGGCTATGGCTACACCTTC. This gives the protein CATSDGGVKSGYGYTF.

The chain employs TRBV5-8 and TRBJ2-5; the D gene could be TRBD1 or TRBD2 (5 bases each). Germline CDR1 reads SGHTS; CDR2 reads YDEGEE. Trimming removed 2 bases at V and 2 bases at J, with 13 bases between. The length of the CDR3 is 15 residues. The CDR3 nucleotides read TGTGCCAGCAGCTTCGGGGCTCCAATGCAAGAGACCCAGTACTTC. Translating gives CASSFGAPMQETQYF.

The CDR3 bases are TGTGCCAGCAGTGTGTCTGGGTATGGCTACACCTTC. Amino acid sequence: CASSVSGYGYTF. The chain links TRBV2 to TRBJ1-2; no definite D call. The CDR3 consists of 12 residues. Germline assignment: CDR1 SNHLY and CDR2 FYNNEI. Trimming stripped 4 bases from V and 5 bases from J, with 8 bases between.

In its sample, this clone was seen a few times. CDR3 coding DNA: TGTGCCAGCAGGAGGACAGGGAGCTCCTACGAGCAGTACGTC. Translation gives CASRRTGSSYEQYV. The chain uses TRBV28 and TRBJ2-7; 8 bases agree with TRBD1. With V trimmed by 6 bases and J by 0 bases, 4 bases remained unmatched. Germline V lookup: CDR1 MDHEN, CDR2 SYDVKM. The CDR3 loop spans 14 amino acids.

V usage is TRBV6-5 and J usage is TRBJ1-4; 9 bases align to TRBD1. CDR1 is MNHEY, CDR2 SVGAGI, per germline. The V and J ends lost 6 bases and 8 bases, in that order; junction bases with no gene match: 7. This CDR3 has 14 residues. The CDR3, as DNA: TGTGCCAGCAGGACCGGGACAGGGAACGAAAAACTGTTTTTT. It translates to CASRTGTGNEKLFF.

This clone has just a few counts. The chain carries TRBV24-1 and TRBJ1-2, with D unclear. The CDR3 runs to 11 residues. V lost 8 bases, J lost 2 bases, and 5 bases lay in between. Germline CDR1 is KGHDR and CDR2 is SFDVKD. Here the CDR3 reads CATTPNYGYTF. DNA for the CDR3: TGTGCCACCACCCCGAACTATGGCTACACCTTC.